One and the same sample provided the 4 T cell receptor beta chains below, sequenced in a study of control samples from healthy donors and cancer patients (dated by TCRdb to between 2020 and 2021). The protocol used for the library was the immunoSEQ multiplex PCR assay. This is the immuneACCESS table as TCRdb keeps it, with only in-frame sequences that have V and J called. A part of the clones is gone; compared with another copy, unresolved V genes explain less than half, and the rest is unexplained. The sample table shows roughly 160,000 clones, and 80% to 90% are seen once. The ten largest account for around 5.1% of the sample. Sequencing was performed on blood. Receptors were obtained from a woman in her twenties or thirties in good health.

The V gene is TRBV6-1, the J gene TRBJ2-6; D is unresolved. This CDR3 has 14 amino acids. CDR1 and CDR2 from the germline V gene are MNHNS and SASEGT. V was cut by 2 bases and J by 13 bases, with 15 bases left in between. The CDR3 DNA reads as TGTGCCAGCAGTGAAAGGTCTGGGATGGCTGTCCTGACTTTC. It is translated as CASSERSGMAVLTF.

The rearrangement joins TRBV19 to TRBJ1-1; possible D gene TRBD1, 5 bases. CDR3 length: 12 amino acids. Germline lookup yields CDR1 LNHDA and CDR2 SQIVND (reference sequence). Trimming took 5 bases from V and 3 from J, leaving 7 bases between them. CDR3 amino acids: CASSRGDTEAFF. DNA of the CDR3: TGTGCCAGTAGTCGGGGGGACACTGAAGCTTTCTTT.

The rearrangement joins TRBV20-1 to TRBJ1-1, with D hard to call. The length of the CDR3 is 13 residues. V lost 3 bases to trimming and J lost 4 bases, with 12 bases between them. Germline lookup yields CDR1 DFQATT and CDR2 SNEGSKA (reference sequence). The CDR3 sequence is CSASKGVGTEAFF. The CDR3 DNA follows: TGCAGTGCTAGTAAGGGCGTGGGCACTGAAGCTTTCTTT.

The chain uses TRBV4-1 and TRBJ2-2; D not certain. This CDR3 spans 13 amino acids. The V and J ends lost 4 bases and 6 bases respectively, with 9 bases between them. Germline CDR1 MGHRA, CDR2 YSYEKL. DNA of the CDR3: TGCGCCAGCAGCCGGATTGTGGCCGGGGAGCTGTTTTTT. Amino acids: CASSRIVAGELFF.